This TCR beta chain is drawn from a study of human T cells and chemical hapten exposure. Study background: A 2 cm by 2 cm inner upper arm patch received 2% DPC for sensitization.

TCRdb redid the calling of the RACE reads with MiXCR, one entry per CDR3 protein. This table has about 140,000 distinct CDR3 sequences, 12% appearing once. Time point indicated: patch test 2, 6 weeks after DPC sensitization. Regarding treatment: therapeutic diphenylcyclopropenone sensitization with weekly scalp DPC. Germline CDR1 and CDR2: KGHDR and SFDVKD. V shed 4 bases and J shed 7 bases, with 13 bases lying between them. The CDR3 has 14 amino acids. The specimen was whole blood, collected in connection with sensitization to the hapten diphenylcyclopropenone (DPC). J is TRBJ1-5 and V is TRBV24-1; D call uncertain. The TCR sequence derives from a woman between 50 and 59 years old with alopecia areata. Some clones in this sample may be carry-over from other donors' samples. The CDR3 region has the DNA TGTGCCACCAGTGAGGCTGCTTTGGGGCAGCCCCAGCATTTT. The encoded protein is CATSEAALGQPQHF.